The 5 T cell receptor beta chains reported below all come from one sample, sequenced in a study of technical replicates of blood from a handful of donors. Here immunoSEQ multiplex PCR was the method, and the copy in TCRdb shows in-frame clones only, minus some. The table records around 80,000 clones, roughly 93% of them present only once. The sequencing sample was made of T cells isolated from PBMCs. Receptor source: a human donor in good health.

This sequence joins TRBV13 and TRBJ1-2; the match to TRBD1 covers 10 bases. CDR1 and CDR2 from the germline V gene are PRHDT and FYEKMQ (reference sequence). CDR3 length equals 13 residues. After removal of 4 bases from V and 6 bases from J, the junction contained 2 bases not matched to a gene. The CDR3 reads CASSSGTGDGYTF. The CDR3 DNA follows: TGTGCCAGCAGCTCCGGGACAGGGGATGGCTACACCTTC.

The rearrangement joins TRBV13 to TRBJ2-3; 12 bases are shared with TRBD2. Germline CDR1 reads PRHDT; CDR2 reads FYEKMQ (reference sequence). The ends lost 2 bases at V and 3 bases at J; junction bases unmatched: 12. This CDR3 has 19 amino acids. CDR3 loop: CASSLILRTSGTGTDTQYF. The DNA for the CDR3 is TGTGCCAGCAGCTTAATTTTAAGGACTAGCGGGACAGGTACAGATACGCAGTATTTT.

This clone has a handful of counts. The V and J genes are TRBV5-4 and TRBJ2-3, with no clear D. CDR3 length: 12 amino acids. Trimming removed 4 bases at V and 0 bases at J, with 3 bases between. The germline V gene encodes CDR1 SGHNT and CDR2 YYREEE (reference sequence). CDR3 DNA sequence: TGTGCCAGCAGCCCTAGCACAGATACGCAGTATTTT. This gives the protein CASSPSTDTQYF.

The CDR3 spells CASSVQTGLGEKLFF. CDR3 bases: TGTGCCAGCAGTGTCCAAACAGGGCTGGGTGAAAAACTGTTTTTT. This chain connects TRBV6-1 to TRBJ1-4, with a possible D match to TRBD1 (6 bases). The CDR3 has 15 amino acids. The ends were cut back, 4 bases at V and 7 bases at J, with 16 bases in the middle. Germline V gene data show CDR1 as MNHNS and CDR2 as SASEGT.

The rearrangement uses TRBV18 and TRBJ2-5; 14 bases map to TRBD2. Germline assignment: CDR1 KGHSH and CDR2 LQKENI. The CDR3 is 19 amino acids. After removal of 1 base from V and 2 bases from J, the junction contained 9 bases not matched to a gene. The CDR3 is CASSPQETSGRADQETQYF. CDR3 coding DNA: TGTGCCAGCTCACCACAGGAGACTAGCGGGAGGGCCGATCAAGAGACCCAGTACTTC.